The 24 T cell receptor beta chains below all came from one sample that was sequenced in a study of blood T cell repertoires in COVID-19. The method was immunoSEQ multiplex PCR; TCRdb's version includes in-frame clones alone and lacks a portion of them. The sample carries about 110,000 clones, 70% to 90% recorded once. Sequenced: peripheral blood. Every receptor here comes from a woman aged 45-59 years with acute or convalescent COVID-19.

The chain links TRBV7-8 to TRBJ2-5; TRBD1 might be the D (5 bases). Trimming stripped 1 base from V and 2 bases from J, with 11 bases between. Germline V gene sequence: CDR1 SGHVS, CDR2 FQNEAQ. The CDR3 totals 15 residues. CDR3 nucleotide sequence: TGTGCCAGCAGCTTAGAGGCAGGGTGGCAAGAGACCCAGTACTTC. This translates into CASSLEAGWQETQYF.

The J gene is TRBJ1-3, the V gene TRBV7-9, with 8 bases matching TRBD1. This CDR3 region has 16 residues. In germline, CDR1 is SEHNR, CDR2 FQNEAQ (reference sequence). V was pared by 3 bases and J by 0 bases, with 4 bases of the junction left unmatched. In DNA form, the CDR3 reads TGTGCCAGCAGCTTCGCCACAGGGGGCTCTGGAAACACCATATATTTT. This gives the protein CASSFATGGSGNTIYF.

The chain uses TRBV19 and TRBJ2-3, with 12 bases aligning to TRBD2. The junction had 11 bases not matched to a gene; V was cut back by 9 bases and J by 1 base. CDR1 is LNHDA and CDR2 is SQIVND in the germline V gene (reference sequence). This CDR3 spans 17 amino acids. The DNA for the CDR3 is TGTGCCAGCCAAGGGGCCCGACTAGCGGGGGGCACAGATACGCAGTATTTT. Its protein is CASQGARLAGGTDTQYF.

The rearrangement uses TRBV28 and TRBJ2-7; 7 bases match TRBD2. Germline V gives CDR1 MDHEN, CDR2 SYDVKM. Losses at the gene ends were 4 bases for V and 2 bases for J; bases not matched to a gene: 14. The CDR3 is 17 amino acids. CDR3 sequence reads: CASSSRGGGAGPYEQYF. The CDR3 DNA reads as TGTGCCAGCAGTTCTCGCGGCGGAGGAGCGGGGCCCTACGAGCAGTACTTC.

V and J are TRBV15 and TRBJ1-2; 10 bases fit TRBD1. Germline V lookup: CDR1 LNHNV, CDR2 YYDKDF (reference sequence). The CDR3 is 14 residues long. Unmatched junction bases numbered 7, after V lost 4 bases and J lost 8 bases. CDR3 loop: CATSKDRGPVGYTF. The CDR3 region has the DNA TGTGCCACCAGCAAAGACAGGGGGCCGGTCGGCTACACCTTC.

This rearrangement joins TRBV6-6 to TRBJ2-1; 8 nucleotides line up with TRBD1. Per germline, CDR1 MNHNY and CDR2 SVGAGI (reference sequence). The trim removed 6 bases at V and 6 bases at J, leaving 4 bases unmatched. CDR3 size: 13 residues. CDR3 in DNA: TGTGCCAGCAGCCAACAGGGGGGCAATGAGCAGTTCTTC. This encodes CASSQQGGNEQFF.

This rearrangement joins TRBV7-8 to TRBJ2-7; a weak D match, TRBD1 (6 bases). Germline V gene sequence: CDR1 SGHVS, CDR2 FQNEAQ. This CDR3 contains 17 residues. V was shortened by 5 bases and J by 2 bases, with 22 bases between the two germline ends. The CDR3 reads CASSPGTGPTCPYEQYF. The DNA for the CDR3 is TGTGCCAGCAGCCCGGGCACAGGGCCAACCTGTCCCTACGAGCAGTACTTC. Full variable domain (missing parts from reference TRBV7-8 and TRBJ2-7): GAGVSQSPRYKVAKRGQDVALRCDPISGHVSLFWYQQALGQGPEFLTYFQNEAQLDKSGLPSDRFFAERPEGSVSTLKIQRTQQEDSAVYLCASSPGTGPTCPYEQYFGPGTRLTVT.

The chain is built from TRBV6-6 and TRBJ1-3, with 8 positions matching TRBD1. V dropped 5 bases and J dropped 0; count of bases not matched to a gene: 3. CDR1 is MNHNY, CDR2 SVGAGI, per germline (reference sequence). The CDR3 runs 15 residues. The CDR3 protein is CASSRDRGSGNTIYF. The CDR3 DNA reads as TGTGCCAGCAGTCGCGACAGGGGCTCTGGAAACACCATATATTTT.

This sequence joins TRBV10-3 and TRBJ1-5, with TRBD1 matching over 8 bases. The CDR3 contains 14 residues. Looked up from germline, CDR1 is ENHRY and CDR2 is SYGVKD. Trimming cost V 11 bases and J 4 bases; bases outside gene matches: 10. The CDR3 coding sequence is TGTGCCTCCCGGGGGCAGGGGGCAAATCAGCCCCAGCATTTT. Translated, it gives CASRGQGANQPQHF.

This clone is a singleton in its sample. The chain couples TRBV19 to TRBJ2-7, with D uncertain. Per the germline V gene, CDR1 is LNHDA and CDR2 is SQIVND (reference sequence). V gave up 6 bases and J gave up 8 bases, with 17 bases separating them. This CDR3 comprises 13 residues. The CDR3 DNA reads TGTGCCAGTAGCCCGACGTCGGGTTTGAAGCAGTACTTC. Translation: CASSPTSGLKQYF.

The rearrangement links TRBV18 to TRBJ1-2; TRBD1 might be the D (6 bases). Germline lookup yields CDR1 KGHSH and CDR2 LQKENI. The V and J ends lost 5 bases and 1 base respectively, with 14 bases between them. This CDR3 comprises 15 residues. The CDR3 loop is CASSVDQGINYGYTF. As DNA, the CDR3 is TGTGCCAGCTCAGTCGACCAGGGGATTAACTATGGCTACACCTTC.

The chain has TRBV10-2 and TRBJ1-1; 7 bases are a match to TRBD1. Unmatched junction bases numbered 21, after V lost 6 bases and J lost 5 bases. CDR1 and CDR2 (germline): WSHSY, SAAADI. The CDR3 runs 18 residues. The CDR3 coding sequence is TGCGCCAGCAGCATTCGATTAACAGGGGATTTTACGGGGACTGAAGCTTTCTTT. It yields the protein CASSIRLTGDFTGTEAFF.

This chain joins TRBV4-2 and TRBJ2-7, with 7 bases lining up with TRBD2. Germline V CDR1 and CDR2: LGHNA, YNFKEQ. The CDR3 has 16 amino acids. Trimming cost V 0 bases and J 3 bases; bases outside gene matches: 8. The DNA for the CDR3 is TGTGCCAGCAGCCAAGAATCTAGCGGAGCTTACTACGAGCAGTACTTC. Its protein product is CASSQESSGAYYEQYF.

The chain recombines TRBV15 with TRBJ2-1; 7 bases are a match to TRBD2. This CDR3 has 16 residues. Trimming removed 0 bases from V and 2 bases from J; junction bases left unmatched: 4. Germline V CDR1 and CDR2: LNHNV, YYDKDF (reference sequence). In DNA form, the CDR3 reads TGTGCCACCAGCAGAGATAGCCTAGCGGCCTACAATGAGCAGTTCTTC. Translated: CATSRDSLAAYNEQFF.

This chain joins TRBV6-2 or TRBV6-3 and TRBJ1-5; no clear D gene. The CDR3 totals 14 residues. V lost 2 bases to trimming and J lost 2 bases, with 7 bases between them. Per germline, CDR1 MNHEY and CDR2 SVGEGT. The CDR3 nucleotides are TGTGCCAGCAGTTACGGTCCGGGCAATCAGCCCCAGCATTTT. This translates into CASSYGPGNQPQHF.

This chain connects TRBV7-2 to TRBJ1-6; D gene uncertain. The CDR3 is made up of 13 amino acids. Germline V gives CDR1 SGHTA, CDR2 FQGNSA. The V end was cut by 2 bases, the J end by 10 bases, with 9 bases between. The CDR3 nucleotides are TGTGCCAGCAGCTTAATCAGCGAATCACCCCTCCACTTT. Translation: CASSLISESPLHF.

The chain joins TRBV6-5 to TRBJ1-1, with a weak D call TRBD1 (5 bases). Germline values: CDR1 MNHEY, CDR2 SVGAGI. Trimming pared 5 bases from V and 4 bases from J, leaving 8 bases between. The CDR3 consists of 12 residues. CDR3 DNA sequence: TGTGCCAGCAGTAGACAGATCACTGAAGCTTTCTTT. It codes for CASSRQITEAFF.

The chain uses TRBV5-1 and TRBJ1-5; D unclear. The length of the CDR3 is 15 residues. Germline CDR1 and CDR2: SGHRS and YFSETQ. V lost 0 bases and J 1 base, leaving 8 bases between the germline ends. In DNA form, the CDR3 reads TGCGCCAGCAGCTTGGACGGAGGCAGCAATCAGCCCCAGCATTTT. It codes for CASSLDGGSNQPQHF.

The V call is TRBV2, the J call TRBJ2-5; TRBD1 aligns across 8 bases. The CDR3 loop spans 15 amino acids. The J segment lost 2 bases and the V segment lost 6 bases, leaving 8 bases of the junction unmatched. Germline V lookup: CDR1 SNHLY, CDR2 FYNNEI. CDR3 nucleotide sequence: TGTGCCAGCAGCTGGTCGACAGGGGAACAAGAGACCCAGTACTTC. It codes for CASSWSTGEQETQYF.

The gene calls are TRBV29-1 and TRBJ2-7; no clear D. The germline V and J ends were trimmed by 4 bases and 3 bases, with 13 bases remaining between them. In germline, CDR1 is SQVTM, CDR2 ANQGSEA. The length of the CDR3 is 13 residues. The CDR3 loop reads CSVAGYDGYEQYF. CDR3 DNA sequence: TGCAGCGTTGCCGGGTACGACGGCTACGAGCAGTACTTC.

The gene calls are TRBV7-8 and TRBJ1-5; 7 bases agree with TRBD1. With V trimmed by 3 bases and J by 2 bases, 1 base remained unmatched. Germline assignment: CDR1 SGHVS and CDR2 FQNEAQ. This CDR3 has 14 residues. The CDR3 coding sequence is TGTGCCAGCAGCTTCGGACAGGGCAATCAGCCCCAGCATTTT. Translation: CASSFGQGNQPQHF.

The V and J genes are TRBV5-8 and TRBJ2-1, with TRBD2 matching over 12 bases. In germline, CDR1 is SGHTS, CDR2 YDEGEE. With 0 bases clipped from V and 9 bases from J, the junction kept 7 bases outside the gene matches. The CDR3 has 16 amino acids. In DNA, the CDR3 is TGTGCCAGCAGCTTGGGACGACTAGCGGGAGTTGGTGAGCAGTTCTTC. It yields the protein CASSLGRLAGVGEQFF.

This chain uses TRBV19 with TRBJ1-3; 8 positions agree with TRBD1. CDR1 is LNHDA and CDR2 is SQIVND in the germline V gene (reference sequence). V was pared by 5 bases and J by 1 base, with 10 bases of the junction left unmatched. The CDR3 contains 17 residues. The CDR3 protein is CASSVSGTGWSGNTIYF. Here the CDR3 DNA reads TGTGCCAGTAGTGTTTCCGGGACAGGATGGTCTGGAAACACCATATATTTT.

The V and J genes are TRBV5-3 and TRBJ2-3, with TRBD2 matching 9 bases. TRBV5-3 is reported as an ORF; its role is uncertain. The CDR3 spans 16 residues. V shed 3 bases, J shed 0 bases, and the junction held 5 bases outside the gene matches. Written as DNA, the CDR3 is TGTGCCAGAAGCTGGGCGGGAGGGCCTAGCACAGATACGCAGTATTTT. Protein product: CARSWAGGPSTDTQYF.